Listed below are T cell receptor beta chains from one sample, sequenced in a study of blood T cell repertoires in COVID-19. Assay: immunoSEQ multiplex PCR; the TCRdb copy retains only in-frame clones and omits some. The sample holds around 190,000 clones; roughly 90% are singletons and the top ten take more than 20%. The material sequenced was peripheral blood. These TCRs come from a man in his sixties or seventies with active or convalescent COVID-19. Both conserved end residues are part of each CDR3. Each record gives: D gene, J gene, V gene, CDR3 length, clone size, CDR3 protein. D genes are given only for firm matches. Some rows have no size entry. The others give once, few or many, or a class for an expanded clone.

D: -; J: TRBJ2-5; V: TRBV3-1/TRBV3-2; length: 14; size: -; CDR3: CASSRSDGGETQYF
D: TRBD1; J: TRBJ1-2; V: TRBV14; length: 14; size: -; CDR3: CASSQGTGWYGYTF
D: TRBD1; J: TRBJ1-2; V: TRBV6-5; length: 14; size: few; CDR3: CASSYQGGSGGYTF
D: -; J: TRBJ2-7; V: TRBV28; length: 12; size: -; CDR3: CASRGSSYEQYF
D: -; J: TRBJ2-7; V: TRBV3-1/TRBV3-2; length: 15; size: few; CDR3: CASSQVLRENYEQYF
D: TRBD1; J: TRBJ1-2; V: TRBV7-3; length: 14; size: once; CDR3: CASSHGTVPYGYTF
D: TRBD1; J: TRBJ2-7; V: TRBV5-1; length: 17; size: few; CDR3: CASRTGTGPPSSYEQYF
D: -; J: TRBJ1-1; V: TRBV10-3; length: 15; size: -; CDR3: CATSPTGSTNTEAFF
D: -; J: TRBJ2-3; V: TRBV5-1; length: 17; size: -; CDR3: CASSLASGGGGTDTQYF
D: -; J: TRBJ2-3; V: TRBV11-2; length: 12; size: -; CDR3: CASSIGSGTQYF
D: -; J: TRBJ2-7; V: TRBV7-3; length: 15; size: -; CDR3: CASSPQAGPSYEQYF
D: -; J: TRBJ1-4; V: TRBV15; length: 16; size: -; CDR3: CATSRGGGGSNEKLFF
D: TRBD1; J: TRBJ1-2; V: TRBV9; length: 15; size: -; CDR3: CASSVLADRVYGYTF
D: TRBD1; J: TRBJ1-5; V: TRBV2; length: 15; size: -; CDR3: CASRRTGGGNQPQHF
D: -; J: TRBJ1-2; V: TRBV6-6; length: 15; size: -; CDR3: CASKSRDSRHYGYTF
D: -; J: TRBJ2-5; V: TRBV27; length: 15; size: -; CDR3: CASSPKIGRQETQYF
D: -; J: TRBJ1-4; V: TRBV3-1/TRBV3-2; length: 13; size: -; CDR3: CASRPGGNEKLFF
D: TRBD2; J: TRBJ2-1; V: TRBV10-2; length: 15; size: few; CDR3: CASSEGTRGYNEQFF
D: TRBD1; J: TRBJ1-1; V: TRBV4-1; length: 18; size: once; CDR3: CASSQVVRRQGAGTEAFF
D: -; J: TRBJ2-3; V: TRBV9; length: 14; size: -; CDR3: CASSVAPVSDTQYF
D: TRBD1; J: TRBJ2-7; V: TRBV30; length: 14; size: -; CDR3: CAWEYGTVSYEQYF
D: -; J: TRBJ2-7; V: TRBV10-3; length: 14; size: -; CDR3: CAISESPQDYEQYF
D: TRBD1; J: TRBJ1-4; V: TRBV15; length: 16; size: -; CDR3: CATSRGPDRGDEKLFF
D: TRBD1; J: TRBJ1-4; V: TRBV18; length: 14; size: once; CDR3: CASSPGQGGEKLFF
D: -; J: TRBJ2-3; V: TRBV27; length: 15; size: few; CDR3: CASSRTRTVTDTQYF
D: TRBD1; J: TRBJ1-4; V: TRBV3-1/TRBV3-2; length: 14; size: -; CDR3: CASSRTGGVEKLFF
D: -; J: TRBJ2-7; V: TRBV9; length: 18; size: few; CDR3: CASSVGMWREGRAYEQYF
D: TRBD1; J: TRBJ2-7; V: TRBV6-6; length: 15; size: -; CDR3: CASSDPGQVFYEQYF